This T cell receptor beta chain emerged from a study of CD8+ T cells in alopecia areata. Whole-study context: Percentage of affected scalp area was the basis on which treated patients' severity was scored.

General study findings and limits: In scalp and blood, many expanded lesional clones persisted during tofacitinib. Scalp clonality, together with expanded CD8+ clones among the top 100, fell significantly with tofacitinib.

With respect to this clone: The antigen is not known.

Treatment in this sample: oral pan-JAK inhibitor, 5-10 mg twice daily. V dropped 2 bases and J dropped 1 base, with 17 bases sitting between them. The CDR3 runs 16 residues. CDR1 SQVTM and CDR2 ANQGSEA come from the germline V gene. cDNA reverse transcribed from extracted RNA served as the sequencing template. Repertoires were generated with immunoSEQ multiplex PCR, while TCRdb's copy carries only in-frame clones and drops some. The sample has under 350,000 clones, 58% seen once. This receptor was identified in a human donor with alopecia areata. The material sequenced was CD4+ T cells sorted from blood, taken at week 24, from a patient treated with tofacitinib. The rearrangement links TRBV29-1 to TRBJ1-2, with D possibly TRBD1 on 5 matching bases. CDR3 sequence reads: CSVERPARGVNYGYTF. CDR3 DNA sequence: TGCAGCGTTGAACGTCCCGCGCGAGGGGTTAACTATGGCTACACCTTC. The full variable domain, in which reference TRBV29-1 and TRBJ1-2 provide the parts outside the CDR3, is SAVISQKPSRDICQRGTSLTIQCQVDSQVTMMFWYRQQPGQSLTLIATANQGSEATYESGFVIDKFPISRPNLTFSTLTVSNMSPEDSSIYLCSVERPARGVNYGYTFGSGTRLTVV.